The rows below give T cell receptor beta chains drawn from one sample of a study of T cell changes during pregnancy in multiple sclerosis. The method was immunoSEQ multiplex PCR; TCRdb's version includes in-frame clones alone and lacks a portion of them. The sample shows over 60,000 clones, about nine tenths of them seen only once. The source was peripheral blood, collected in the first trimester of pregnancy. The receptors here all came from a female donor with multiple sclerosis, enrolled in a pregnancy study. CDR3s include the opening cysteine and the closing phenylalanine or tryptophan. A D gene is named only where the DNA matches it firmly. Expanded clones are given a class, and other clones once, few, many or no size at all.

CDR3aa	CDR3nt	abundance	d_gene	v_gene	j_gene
CASSSEGTVYGYTF	TGTGCCAGCAGCTCCGAAGGGACAGTCTATGGCTACACCTTC	once	TRBD1	TRBV7-6	TRBJ1-2
CAWEHAYEQYF	TGTGCCTGGGAACACGCTTACGAGCAGTACTTC	-	-	TRBV30	TRBJ2-7
CASSRDRGRDQPQHF	TGTGCCAGCAGCCGCGATAGGGGTAGGGATCAGCCCCAGCATTTT	once	-	TRBV7-6	TRBJ1-5
CASSWRGEPYEQYF	TGTGCCAGCAGTTGGCGCGGGGAGCCCTACGAGCAGTACTTC	-	-	TRBV27	TRBJ2-7
CASSFTGEHEKAFF	TGTGCCAGCAGCTTTACAGGGGAACACGAGAAAGCTTTCTTT	-	TRBD1	TRBV5-4	TRBJ1-1
CSVPWGGTPQYF	TGCAGCGTCCCGTGGGGCGGGACTCCCCAGTACTTC	-	-	TRBV29-1	TRBJ2-5
CASSGRQETQYF	TGTGCCAGCAGCGGGAGGCAAGAGACCCAGTACTTC	few	-	TRBV7-9	TRBJ2-5
CSAPRQGNTEAFF	TGCAGCGCCCCGCGGCAGGGGAACACTGAAGCTTTCTTT	once	-	TRBV29-1	TRBJ1-1
CASSFQGDNSFVYSPLHF	TGTGCCAGCAGCTTCCAGGGGGATAATTCGTTTGTTTATTCACCCCTCCACTTT	-	TRBD1	TRBV7-2	TRBJ1-6
CASSQDSYRSYEQYF	TGCGCCAGCAGCCAAGATTCGTACAGATCCTACGAGCAGTACTTC	-	-	TRBV4-3	TRBJ2-7
CASSIVEGATSGANVLTF	TGTGCCAGTAGTATAGTCGAGGGCGCCACCTCTGGGGCCAACGTCCTGACTTTC	-	-	TRBV19	TRBJ2-6
CASSPRQGTGELFF	TGTGCCAGTAGTCCCCGACAGGGAACCGGGGAGCTGTTTTTT	-	TRBD1	TRBV19	TRBJ2-2
CAWSETSGSRDTQYF	TGTGCCTGGAGTGAGACTAGCGGGTCAAGAGATACGCAGTATTTT	-	TRBD2	TRBV30	TRBJ2-3
CASSQVRATEAFF	TGTGCCAGCAGCCAAGTGAGGGCCACTGAAGCTTTCTTT	-	-	TRBV6-5	TRBJ1-1
CASSYVTGHGYTF	TGTGCCAGCAGTTACGTCACAGGGCACGGCTACACCTTC	-	-	TRBV6-6	TRBJ1-2
CASSYELRSYNEQFF	TGTGCCAGCAGTTACGAGCTTCGCTCCTACAATGAGCAGTTCTTC	-	-	TRBV6-5	TRBJ2-1
CASSADEKLFF	TGTGCCAGCAGCGCAGATGAAAAACTGTTTTTT	-	-	TRBV21-1	TRBJ1-4
CASSRPWTSGGSTDTQYF	TGCGCCAGCAGCCGCCCGTGGACTAGCGGGGGGAGCACAGATACGCAGTATTTT	-	TRBD2	TRBV4-3	TRBJ2-3
CASSVEGVPGNTIYF	TGTGCCAGCAGCGTAGAGGGGGTACCGGGAAACACCATATATTTT	-	-	TRBV9	TRBJ1-3
CASRPTKPGANVLTF	TGTGCCAGCAGGCCCACGAAGCCTGGGGCCAACGTCCTGACTTTC	-	-	TRBV6-5	TRBJ2-6
CASSVAGGPTGELFF	TGTGCCAGCAGCGTCGCGGGAGGCCCCACCGGGGAGCTGTTTTTT	-	TRBD2	TRBV9	TRBJ2-2
CASTPGEVNTQYF	TGTGCCAGCACCCCAGGGGAAGTGAATACGCAGTATTTT	-	-	TRBV6-1	TRBJ2-3
CASSPTGGDTEAFF	TGTGCCAGCTCACCGACCGGGGGTGACACTGAAGCTTTCTTT	-	-	TRBV18	TRBJ1-1
CASSGGSNQPQHF	TGTGCCAGCTCAGGGGGCAGCAATCAGCCCCAGCATTTT	many	-	TRBV18	TRBJ1-5
CASRAGTSVTYGNTGELFF	TGTGCCAGCAGAGCAGGGACTAGCGTTACATATGGGAACACCGGGGAGCTGTTTTTT	-	TRBD2	TRBV11-2	TRBJ2-2
CASNPGGTPYGYTF	TGTGCCAGCAACCCAGGGGGGACTCCCTATGGCTACACCTTC	-	TRBD1	TRBV5-4	TRBJ1-2
CASSPTDKNQPQHF	TGTGCCAGCTCACCAACAGATAAGAATCAGCCCCAGCATTTT	once	-	TRBV18	TRBJ1-5
CASSLLTGGTEAFF	TGTGCCAGCAGCTTATTGACGGGGGGGACTGAAGCTTTCTTT	few	-	TRBV7-3	TRBJ1-1